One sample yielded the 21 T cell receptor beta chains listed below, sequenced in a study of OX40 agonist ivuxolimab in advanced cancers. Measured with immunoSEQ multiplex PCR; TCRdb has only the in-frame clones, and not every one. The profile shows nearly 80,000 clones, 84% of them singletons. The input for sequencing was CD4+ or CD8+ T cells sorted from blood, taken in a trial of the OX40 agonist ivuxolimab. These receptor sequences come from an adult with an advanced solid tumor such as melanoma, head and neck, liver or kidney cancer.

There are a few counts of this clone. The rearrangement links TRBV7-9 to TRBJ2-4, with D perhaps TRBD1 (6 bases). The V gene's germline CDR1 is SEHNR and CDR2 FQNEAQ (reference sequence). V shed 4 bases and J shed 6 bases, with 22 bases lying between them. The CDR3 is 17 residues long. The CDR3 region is CASSWGQAAPGGNIQYF. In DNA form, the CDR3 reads TGTGCCAGCAGCTGGGGGCAGGCAGCTCCCGGAGGAAACATTCAGTACTTC.

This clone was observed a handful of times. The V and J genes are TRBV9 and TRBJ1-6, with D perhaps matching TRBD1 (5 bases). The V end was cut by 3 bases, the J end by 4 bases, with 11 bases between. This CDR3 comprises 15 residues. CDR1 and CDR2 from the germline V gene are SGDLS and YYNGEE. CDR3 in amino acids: CASSGGHAYNSPLHF. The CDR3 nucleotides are TGTGCCAGCAGCGGAGGACACGCGTATAATTCACCCCTCCACTTT.

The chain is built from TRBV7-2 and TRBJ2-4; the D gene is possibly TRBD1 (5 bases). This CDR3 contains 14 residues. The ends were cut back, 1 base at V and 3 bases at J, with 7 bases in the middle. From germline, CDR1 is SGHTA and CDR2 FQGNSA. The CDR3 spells CASSLGDSKNIQYF. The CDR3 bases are TGTGCCAGCAGCTTAGGTGACAGCAAAAACATTCAGTACTTC.

CDR3 loop: CASSAFTEAFF. The CDR3 coding sequence is TGTGCCAGCAGTGCGTTCACTGAAGCTTTCTTT. The V call is TRBV6-5, the J call TRBJ1-1, with D unresolved. The CDR3 has 11 amino acids. Trimming removed 5 bases at V and 4 bases at J, with 5 bases between. Germline CDR1 MNHEY, CDR2 SVGAGI.

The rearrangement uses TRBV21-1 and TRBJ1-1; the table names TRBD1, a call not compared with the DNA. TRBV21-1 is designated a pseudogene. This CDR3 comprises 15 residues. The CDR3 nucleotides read TGTGCCAGCAGCAACAAAACAGGGACCGACACTGAAGCTTTCTTT. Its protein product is CASSNKTGTDTEAFF.

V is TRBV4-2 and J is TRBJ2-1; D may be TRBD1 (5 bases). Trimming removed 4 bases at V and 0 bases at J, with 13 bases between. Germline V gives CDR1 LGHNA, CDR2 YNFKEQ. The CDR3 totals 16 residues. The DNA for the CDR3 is TGTGCCAGCAGCCCGCGACAGATTATCTCCTACAATGAGCAGTTCTTC. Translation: CASSPRQIISYNEQFF.

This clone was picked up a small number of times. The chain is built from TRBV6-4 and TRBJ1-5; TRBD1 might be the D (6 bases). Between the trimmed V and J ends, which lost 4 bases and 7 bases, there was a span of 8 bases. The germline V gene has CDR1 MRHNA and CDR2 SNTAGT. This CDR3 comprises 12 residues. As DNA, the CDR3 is TGTGCCAGCAGTGTTGGGGGCCAGCCCCAGCATTTT. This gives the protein CASSVGGQPQHF.

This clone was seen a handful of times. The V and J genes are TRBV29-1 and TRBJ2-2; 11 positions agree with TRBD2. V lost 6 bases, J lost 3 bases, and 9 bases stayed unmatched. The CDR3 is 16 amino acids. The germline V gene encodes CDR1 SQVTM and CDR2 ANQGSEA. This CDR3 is CSVRLAGGQYTGELFF. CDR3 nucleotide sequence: TGCAGCGTCCGATTAGCGGGGGGGCAGTACACCGGGGAGCTGTTTTTT.

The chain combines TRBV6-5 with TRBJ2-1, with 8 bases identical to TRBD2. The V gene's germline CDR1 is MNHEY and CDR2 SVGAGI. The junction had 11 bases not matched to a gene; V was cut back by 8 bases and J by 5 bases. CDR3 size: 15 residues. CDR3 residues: CASLASTSGNNEQFF. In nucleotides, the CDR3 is TGTGCCAGCCTAGCTAGTACTAGCGGAAACAATGAGCAGTTCTTC.

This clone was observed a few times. CDR3 coding DNA: TGTGCCACCAGCAGAGAAATGGGAGCCGGGACCGCAATCTATGGCTACACCTTC. Its protein is CATSREMGAGTAIYGYTF. This chain uses TRBV15 with TRBJ1-2, with D possibly TRBD1 on 5 matching bases. CDR3 size: 18 residues. The V end lost 0 bases, the J end lost 4 bases, and 21 bases lay between the germline ends. Germline assignment: CDR1 LNHNV and CDR2 YYDKDF (reference sequence).

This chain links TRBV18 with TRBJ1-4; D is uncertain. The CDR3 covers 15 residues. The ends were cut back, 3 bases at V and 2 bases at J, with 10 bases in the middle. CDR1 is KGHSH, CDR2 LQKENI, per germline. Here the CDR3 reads CASSPITDTNEKLFF. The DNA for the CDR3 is TGTGCCAGCTCACCCATCACGGATACTAATGAAAAACTGTTTTTT.

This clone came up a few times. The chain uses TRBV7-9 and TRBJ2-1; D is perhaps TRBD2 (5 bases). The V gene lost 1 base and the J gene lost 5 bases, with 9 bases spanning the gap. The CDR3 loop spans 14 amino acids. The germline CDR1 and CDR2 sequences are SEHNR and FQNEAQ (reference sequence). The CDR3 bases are TGTGCCAGCAGCTTAGTAACGGGAAACAATGAGCAGTTCTTC. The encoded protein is CASSLVTGNNEQFF.

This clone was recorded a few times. The CDR3 coding sequence is TGCGCCAGCAGCTTGGTGCCGGGGAGCACTGAAGCTTTCTTT. Translation: CASSLVPGSTEAFF. The chain couples TRBV5-1 to TRBJ1-1, with D hard to call. The germline V gene encodes CDR1 SGHRS and CDR2 YFSETQ. The CDR3 extends over 14 amino acids. V lost 0 bases and J 4 bases, leaving 10 bases between the germline ends.

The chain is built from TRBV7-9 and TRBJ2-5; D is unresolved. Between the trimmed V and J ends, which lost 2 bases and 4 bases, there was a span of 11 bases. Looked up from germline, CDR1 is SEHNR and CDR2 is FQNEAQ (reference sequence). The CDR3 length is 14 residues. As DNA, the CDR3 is TGTGCCAGCAGCTTACCTAGTTTTGGAGAGACCCAGTACTTC. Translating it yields CASSLPSFGETQYF. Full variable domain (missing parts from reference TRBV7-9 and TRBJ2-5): DTGVSQNPRHKITKRGQNVTFRCDPISEHNRLYWYRQTLGQGPEFLTYFQNEAQLEKSRLLSDRFSAERPKGSFSTLEIQRTEQGDSAMYLCASSLPSFGETQYFGPGTRLLVL.

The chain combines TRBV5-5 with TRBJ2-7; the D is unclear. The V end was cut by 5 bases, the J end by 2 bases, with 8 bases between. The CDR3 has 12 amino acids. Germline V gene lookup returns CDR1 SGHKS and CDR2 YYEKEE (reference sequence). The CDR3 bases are TGTGCCAGCAGTTCCACGACCTACGAGCAGTACTTC. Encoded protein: CASSSTTYEQYF. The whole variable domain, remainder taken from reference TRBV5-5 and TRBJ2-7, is DAGVTQSPTHLIKTRGQQVTLRCSPISGHKSVSWYQQVLGQGPQFIFQYYEKEERGRGNFPDRFSARQFPNYSSELNVNALLLGDSALYLCASSSTTYEQYFGPGTRLTVT.

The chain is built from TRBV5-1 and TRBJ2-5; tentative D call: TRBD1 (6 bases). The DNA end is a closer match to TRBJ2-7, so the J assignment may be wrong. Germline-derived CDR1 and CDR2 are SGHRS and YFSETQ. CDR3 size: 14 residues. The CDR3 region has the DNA TGCGCCAGCAGCCCGGGACATAGCTCCTACGAGCAGTACTTC. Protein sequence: CASSPGHSSYEQYF.

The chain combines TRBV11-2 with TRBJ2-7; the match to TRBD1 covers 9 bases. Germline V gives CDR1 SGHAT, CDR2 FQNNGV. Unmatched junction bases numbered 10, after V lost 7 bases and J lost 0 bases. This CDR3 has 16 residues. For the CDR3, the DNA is TGTGCCAGCACACTTTGGACAGGGGCTAGCTCCTACGAGCAGTACTTC. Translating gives CASTLWTGASSYEQYF.

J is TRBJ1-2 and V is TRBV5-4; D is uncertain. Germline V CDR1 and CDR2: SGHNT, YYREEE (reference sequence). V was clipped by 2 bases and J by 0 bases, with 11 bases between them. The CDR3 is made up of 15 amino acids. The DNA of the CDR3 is TGTGCCAGCAGCTTTACCGGCTTAGCTAACTATGGCTACACCTTC. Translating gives CASSFTGLANYGYTF.

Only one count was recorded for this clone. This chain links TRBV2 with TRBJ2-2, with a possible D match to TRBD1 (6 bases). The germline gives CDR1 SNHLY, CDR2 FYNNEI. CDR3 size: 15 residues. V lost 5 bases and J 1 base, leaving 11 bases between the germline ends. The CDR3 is CASSTGKGNTGELFF. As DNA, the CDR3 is TGTGCCAGCAGTACAGGGAAGGGGAACACCGGGGAGCTGTTTTTT.

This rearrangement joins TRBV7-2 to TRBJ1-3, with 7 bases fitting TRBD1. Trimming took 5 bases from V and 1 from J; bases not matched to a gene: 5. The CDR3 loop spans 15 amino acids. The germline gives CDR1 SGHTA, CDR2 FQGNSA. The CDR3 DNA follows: TGTGCCAGCAGCCCTTCGACAGGGTCTGGAAACACCATATATTTT. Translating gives CASSPSTGSGNTIYF.

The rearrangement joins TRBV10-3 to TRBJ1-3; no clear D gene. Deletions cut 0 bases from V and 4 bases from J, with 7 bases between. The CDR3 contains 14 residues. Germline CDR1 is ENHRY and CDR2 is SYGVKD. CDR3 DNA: TGTGCCATCAGTGAGTCGGGATTAGGAAACACCATATATTTT. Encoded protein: CAISESGLGNTIYF.